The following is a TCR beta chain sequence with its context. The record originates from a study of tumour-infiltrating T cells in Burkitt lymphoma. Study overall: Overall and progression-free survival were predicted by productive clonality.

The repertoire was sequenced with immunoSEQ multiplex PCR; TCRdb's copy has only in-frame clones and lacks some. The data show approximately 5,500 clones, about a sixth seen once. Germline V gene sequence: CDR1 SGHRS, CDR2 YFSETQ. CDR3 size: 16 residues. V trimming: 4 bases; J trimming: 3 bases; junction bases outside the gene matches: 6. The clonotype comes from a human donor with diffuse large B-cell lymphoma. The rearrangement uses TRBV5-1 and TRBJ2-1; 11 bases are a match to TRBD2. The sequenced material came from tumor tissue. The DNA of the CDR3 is TGCGCCAGCAGCAGAGGACTAGCGGGTCTCTACAATGAGCAGTTCTTC. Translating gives CASSRGLAGLYNEQFF.